A selection of T cell receptor beta chains follows, all from one sample in a study of early T cells in non-severe SARS-CoV-2 infection. TCRdb ran MiXCR on the 5' RACE reads and lists one entry per CDR3 protein. The data show approximately 76,000 distinct CDR3 sequences, around 15% seen once. The specimen sequenced was whole blood. These receptors all come from an adult who was a healthcare worker with PCR-confirmed SARS-CoV-2 infection or an uninfected control (not recorded which). The CDR3 runs from the conserved cysteine through the conserved F or W. A D gene is named only where the DNA matches it firmly. Size is stated for part of the rows, as once, few or many counts, or as a class when the clone is expanded.

v_gene	d_gene	j_gene	abundance	CDR3aa	CDR3nt
TRBV5-1	TRBD2	TRBJ2-7	few	CASSLARRGADEQYF	TGCGCCAGCAGCTTGGCCCGGCGGGGGGCGGACGAGCAGTACTTC
TRBV3-1	-	TRBJ1-1	few	CASSRLAGSEAFF	TGTGCCAGCAGCCGATTGGCGGGCTCTGAAGCTTTCTTT
TRBV5-1	-	TRBJ1-1	many	CASSLGSTEAFF	TGCGCCAGCAGCTTGGGGAGCACTGAAGCTTTCTTT
TRBV5-4	-	TRBJ2-5	-	CASSLSVKETQYF	TGTGCCAGCAGCTTGTCGGTGAAAGAGACCCAGTACTTC
TRBV4-1	TRBD2	TRBJ2-5	-	CASSQDTSGGRETQYF	TGCGCCAGCAGCCAAGATACTAGCGGGGGTCGGGAGACCCAGTACTTC
TRBV20-1	-	TRBJ2-6	-	CSASGHSGANVLTF	TGCAGTGCTAGCGGACACTCTGGGGCCAACGTCCTGACTTTC
TRBV10-3	-	TRBJ1-4	once	CAISDARVGNEKLFF	TGTGCCATCAGTGACGCAAGAGTTGGGAATGAAAAACTGTTTTTT
TRBV7-2	TRBD2	TRBJ2-1	many	CASSLEATSGGHGFF	TGTGCCAGCAGCTTAGAGGCAACTAGCGGGGGGCATGGGTTCTTC
TRBV13	-	TRBJ2-7	once	CASSPEAGGEQYF	TGTGCCAGCAGCCCCGAGGCCGGCGGCGAGCAGTACTTC
TRBV29-1	-	TRBJ2-3	-	CSVRGGLRTDTQYF	TGCAGCGTGCGGGGCGGGCTCCGCACAGATACGCAGTATTTT
TRBV12-3/TRBV12-4	TRBD1	TRBJ1-2	-	CASSLTWDRDNYGYTF	TGTGCCAGCAGTTTGACATGGGACAGGGATAACTATGGCTACACCTTC
TRBV11-2	TRBD2	TRBJ2-1	-	CASSSSGRADFDEQFF	TGTGCCAGCAGCTCTAGCGGGAGGGCCGATTTCGATGAGCAGTTCTTC
TRBV5-1	-	TRBJ1-5	many	CASGTGGGGQPQHF	TGCGCCAGCGGTACAGGAGGCGGAGGTCAGCCCCAGCATTTT
TRBV2	-	TRBJ2-2	-	CASSLDATGELFF	TGTGCCAGCAGTCTGGACGCCACCGGGGAGCTGTTTTTT
TRBV28	-	TRBJ1-1	many	CASSLSPGLITEAFF	TGTGCCAGCAGTTTATCCCCGGGACTCATCACTGAAGCTTTCTTT
TRBV12-3/TRBV12-4	TRBD2	TRBJ2-7	-	CASSWGLAGEIPGPHEQYF	TGTGCCAGCAGTTGGGGACTAGCGGGAGAGATTCCCGGCCCCCACGAGCAGTACTTC
TRBV2	TRBD2	TRBJ2-1	-	CASSEALLAGDNNEQFF	TGTGCCAGCAGTGAAGCCCTACTAGCGGGAGACAACAATGAGCAGTTCTTC
TRBV19	TRBD2	TRBJ2-1	-	CASSKLAAYNEQFF	TGTGCCAGTAGTAAACTAGCGGCCTACAATGAGCAGTTCTTC
TRBV13	-	TRBJ2-1	few	CASSPANTEQFF	TGTGCCAGCAGCCCAGCGAACACTGAGCAGTTCTTC
TRBV20-1	TRBD2	TRBJ2-7	many	CSARGGVIYEQYF	TGCAGTGCTAGGGGGGGGGTTATCTACGAGCAGTACTTC
TRBV20-1	-	TRBJ1-6	many	CSARVAGVNSPLHF	TGCAGTGCTAGAGTGGCAGGCGTTAATTCACCCCTCCACTTT
TRBV13	-	TRBJ2-7	few	CASSPLQGLYEQYF	TGTGCCAGCAGCCCCCTCCAGGGGCTCTACGAGCAGTACTTC
TRBV20-1	TRBD1	TRBJ1-5	many	CSAISGQGLNQPQHF	TGCAGTGCCATCTCGGGACAGGGCTTAAATCAGCCCCAGCATTTT
TRBV7-8	-	TRBJ2-1	many	CASSSIKTLYNEQFF	TGTGCCAGCAGTTCAATTAAGACACTTTACAATGAGCAGTTCTTC
TRBV11-2	TRBD1	TRBJ2-5	-	CASSLDAGGLETQYF	TGTGCCAGCAGCTTAGATGCAGGGGGCTTAGAGACCCAGTACTTC
TRBV4-1	TRBD1	TRBJ1-6	-	CASSQGLAQGGIRAPLHF	TGCGCCAGCAGCCAAGGACTCGCACAGGGGGGGATTCGAGCACCCCTCCACTTT
TRBV7-9	-	TRBJ2-7	-	CASSFATEISSYEQYF	TGTGCCAGCAGCTTCGCGACGGAGATTAGCTCCTACGAGCAGTACTTC
TRBV20-1	TRBD2	TRBJ2-3	few	CSARERTSGGSTDTQYF	TGCAGTGCTAGAGAACGGACTAGCGGGGGGAGCACAGATACGCAGTATTTT
TRBV12-3/TRBV12-4	-	TRBJ1-5	few	CASSTSGTTSNHPQHF	TGTGCCAGCAGCACCTCCGGGACAACTAGCAATCACCCCCAGCATTTT
TRBV5-1	-	TRBJ2-5	many	CASSLVGGVETQYF	TGCGCCAGCAGCTTGGTTGGAGGCGTTGAGACCCAGTACTTC
TRBV7-6	-	TRBJ2-7	few	CASSLALGLSYEQYF	TGTGCCAGCAGCTTAGCGCTTGGCTTGTCCTACGAGCAGTACTTC
TRBV19	TRBD1	TRBJ2-7	few	CASGSQGAYEQYF	TGTGCCAGTGGTTCGCAGGGGGCTTACGAGCAGTACTTC
TRBV7-9	TRBD2	TRBJ2-5	many	CASSQWTSGAPETQYF	TGTGCCAGCAGCCAATGGACTAGCGGAGCCCCAGAGACCCAGTACTTC
TRBV9	TRBD2	TRBJ2-1	many	CASSVGGTSYNEQFF	TGTGCCAGCAGCGTGGGGGGGACTTCGTACAATGAGCAGTTCTTC
TRBV11-2	-	TRBJ1-4	-	CASSSFSLGSEKLFF	TGTGCCAGCAGCTCCTTCTCGTTGGGGTCAGAAAAACTGTTTTTT
TRBV9	TRBD1	TRBJ2-7	few	CASSVGTGAYEQYF	TGTGCCAGCAGCGTAGGGACAGGAGCCTACGAGCAGTACTTC
TRBV29-1	-	TRBJ1-1	few	CSVTPRENTEAFF	TGCAGCGTAACTCCCCGGGAGAACACTGAAGCTTTCTTT
TRBV14	-	TRBJ2-1	-	CASSFRLLGYNEQFF	TGTGCCAGCAGCTTTCGACTGCTTGGCTACAATGAGCAGTTCTTC
TRBV29-1	-	TRBJ2-3	few	CSVEGTRWATVDTQYF	TGCAGCGTTGAAGGGACTCGTTGGGCCACTGTCGATACGCAGTATTTT
TRBV9	-	TRBJ2-4	-	CASSVGPPVNIQYF	TGTGCCAGCAGCGTAGGCCCTCCCGTTAACATTCAGTACTTC
TRBV18	-	TRBJ2-5	-	CASSPAGSEETQYF	TGTGCCAGCTCACCGGCTGGGTCCGAGGAGACCCAGTACTTC
TRBV7-9	-	TRBJ2-3	many	CASSLHPSLPTDTQYF	TGTGCCAGCAGCTTACACCCTAGCCTGCCCACAGATACGCAGTATTTT
TRBV6-4	-	TRBJ2-2	many	CASSERGANTGELFF	TGTGCCAGCAGTGAGCGGGGCGCGAACACCGGGGAGCTGTTTTTT
TRBV12-3/TRBV12-4	TRBD1	TRBJ1-6	many	CASSPGQLNSPLHF	TGTGCCAGCAGCCCGGGACAGCTGAATTCACCCCTCCACTTT
TRBV11-3	TRBD2	TRBJ2-3	-	CASSLRLAANTQYF	TGTGCCAGCAGCTTACGACTAGCGGCCAATACGCAGTATTTT
TRBV7-8	TRBD2	TRBJ2-2	many	CASSFGRGTGELFF	TGTGCCAGCAGCTTTGGGCGGGGGACCGGGGAGCTGTTTTTT
TRBV5-4	-	TRBJ1-2	-	CASGLWSPGYGYTF	TGTGCCAGCGGACTTTGGAGTCCAGGCTATGGCTACACCTTC